The TCR beta chain under discussion was sequenced for a study of T cell repertoires in cytomegalovirus infection. Using its own MiXCR run on the reads, TCRdb lists one record per CDR3 protein. This table holds approximately 250,000 distinct CDR3 sequences, around 12% found once. This CDR3 has 15 residues. The V gene end was trimmed by 1 base and the J gene end by 2 bases; junction bases not matched to a gene: 5. The germline V gene has CDR1 LNHDA and CDR2 SQIVND (reference sequence). Sequencing input: PBMCs. This TCR was sampled from a human donor in good health (CMV status not recorded). Some clones in this sample may be carry-over from other donors' samples. This chain joins TRBV19 and TRBJ2-7, with 7 bases identical to TRBD2. The chain's CDR3 is CASSIVSGYAYEQYF. The CDR3 nucleotides are TGTGCCAGTAGTATAGTTAGCGGGTATGCCTACGAGCAGTACTTC.